One sample yielded the 20 T cell receptor beta chains listed below, sequenced in a study of shared clonotypes between healthy human individuals. TCRdb's table, derived via immunoSEQ multiplex PCR, lists solely in-frame clones and lacks some. The table lists more than 2 million clones, roughly 95% of them singletons. The sequenced material came from naive CD4+ T cells sorted from blood. The subset: CD45RA+ positively selected. Receptors originate from a man between 18 and 29 years old in good health.

The chain combines TRBV28 with TRBJ2-7; TRBD1 is a possible D gene (5 bases). The CDR3 loop spans 14 amino acids. With 4 bases removed from V and 5 bases from J, the gap between germline ends came to 15 bases. Germline CDR1 reads MDHEN; CDR2 reads SYDVKM. For the CDR3, the DNA is TGTGCCAGCAGTTCCCAGACAGTAAACCACGAGCAGTACTTC. Translating it yields CASSSQTVNHEQYF.

The chain links TRBV2 to TRBJ1-5, with a possible D match to TRBD1 (6 bases). Germline V lookup: CDR1 SNHLY, CDR2 FYNNEI. The germline V and J ends were trimmed by 10 bases and 6 bases, with 16 bases remaining between them. This CDR3 has 13 amino acids. CDR3 residues: CATTFRGGQPQHF. The CDR3, as DNA: TGTGCCACCACCTTCAGGGGCGGTCAGCCCCAGCATTTT.

This sequence joins TRBV5-4 and TRBJ1-6; D is ambiguous. CDR3 length: 16 residues. Germline CDR1 and CDR2: SGHNT and YYREEE (reference sequence). V was clipped by 4 bases and J by 0 bases, with 11 bases between them. CDR3 DNA: TGTGCCAGCAGCCCGGGCAGCCACTCCTATAATTCACCCCTCCACTTT. Its translation: CASSPGSHSYNSPLHF.

The J gene is TRBJ2-7, the V gene TRBV29-1; D ambiguous. Trimming removed 4 bases from V and 5 bases from J, with 9 bases in between. CDR1 and CDR2 from the germline V gene are SQVTM and ANQGSEA. The CDR3 covers 11 residues. CDR3 sequence (DNA): TGCAGCGTTGGCCAGTCCCACGAGCAGTACTTC. It codes for CSVGQSHEQYF.

This chain uses TRBV29-1 with TRBJ2-7, with 8 bases matching TRBD2. V gave up 6 bases and J gave up 6 bases; unmatched junction bases: 10. The germline V gene has CDR1 SQVTM and CDR2 ANQGSEA. CDR3 length: 13 residues. The CDR3 DNA reads TGCAGCGTCGACCCGGGACTAGTAGGCGAGCAGTACTTC. As protein: CSVDPGLVGEQYF.

The table lists this clone with a few counts. The chain is built from TRBV2 and TRBJ1-6; 9 bases are a match to TRBD1. This CDR3 contains 13 residues. CDR1 is SNHLY and CDR2 is FYNNEI in the germline V gene. V was pared by 4 bases and J by 8 bases, with 0 bases of the junction left unmatched. CDR3 residues: CASSGTGDSPLHF. For the CDR3, the DNA is TGTGCCAGCAGTGGGACAGGGGATTCACCCCTCCACTTT.

The gene calls are TRBV5-1 and TRBJ1-3; D remains ambiguous. V was shortened by 9 bases and J by 9 bases, with 19 bases between the two germline ends. Germline V lookup: CDR1 SGHRS, CDR2 YFSETQ. The CDR3 extends over 13 amino acids. The CDR3 protein is CAIQGFSPGTIYF. The DNA for the CDR3 is TGCGCCATCCAAGGCTTTTCCCCGGGCACCATATATTTT.

The chain's CDR3 is CASSVGRGEKLFF. The CDR3 nucleotides read TGTGCCAGCAGCGTTGGACGGGGGGAAAAACTGTTTTTT. The chain carries TRBV2 and TRBJ1-4, with D possibly being TRBD1 (5 bases). The V gene lost 6 bases and the J gene lost 8 bases, with 13 bases spanning the gap. Germline values: CDR1 SNHLY, CDR2 FYNNEI. This CDR3 region has 13 residues.

A single count supports this clone. Other DNA sequences from this sample encode an identical CDR3 as well. The chain couples TRBV30 to TRBJ2-1; D not resolved. The CDR3 has 14 residues. The V end was cut by 3 bases, the J end by 0 bases, with 9 bases between. Germline V lookup: CDR1 GTSNPN, CDR2 SVGIG (reference sequence). The CDR3 spells CAWRTESSYNEQFF. CDR3 DNA: TGTGCCTGGAGAACAGAGAGCTCCTACAATGAGCAGTTCTTC. Drawing the rest from reference TRBV30 and TRBJ2-1, the complete variable domain is SQTIHQWPATLVQPVGSPLSLECTVEGTSNPNLYWYRQAAGRGLQLLFYSVGIGQISSEVPQNLSASRPQDRQFILSSKKLLLSDSGFYLCAWRTESSYNEQFFGPGTRLTVL.

About this clone: This sample also contains other DNA sequences that code for the same CDR3. The chain employs TRBV30 and TRBJ1-5, with a tentative D call TRBD1 (5 bases). V lost 0 bases to trimming and J lost 5 bases, with 8 bases between them. Germline V CDR1 and CDR2: GTSNPN, SVGIG (reference sequence). This CDR3 comprises 13 residues. CDR3 bases: TGTGCCTGGAGTGTACAAGGGGATCAGCCCCAGCATTTT. This gives the protein CAWSVQGDQPQHF.

The V and J genes are TRBV27 and TRBJ2-5; 9 bases agree with TRBD2. Germline CDR1 is MNHEY and CDR2 is SMNVEV (reference sequence). There are 17 residues in the CDR3. V was clipped by 4 bases and J by 5 bases; unmatched bases: 14. The CDR3 nucleotides are TGTGCCAGCAGTTCGCCCCCGATAGCGGGAGTCGGGGAGACCCAGTACTTC. This codes for CASSSPPIAGVGETQYF.

This rearrangement joins TRBV19 to TRBJ2-7; a possible D gene is TRBD2 (6 bases). The ends were cut back, 7 bases at V and 4 bases at J, with 20 bases in the middle. Per the germline V gene, CDR1 is LNHDA and CDR2 is SQIVND (reference sequence). The CDR3 loop spans 15 amino acids. The CDR3 here is CASTSASAGRYEQYF. The CDR3, as DNA: TGTGCCAGTACCTCAGCTTCGGCAGGGAGGTACGAGCAGTACTTC.

The V and J genes are TRBV6-1 and TRBJ1-2; D is ambiguous. The CDR3 sequence is 15 residues long. In germline, CDR1 is MNHNS, CDR2 SASEGT. V was clipped by 0 bases and J by 0 bases, with 8 bases between them. Written as DNA, the CDR3 is TGTGCCAGCAGTGAAGCAGGGCCCGCTAACTATGGCTACACCTTC. Translated: CASSEAGPANYGYTF.

The CDR3 region is CASSPRVGSSYEQYF. CDR3 bases: TGCGCCAGCAGCCCCAGGGTCGGGAGCTCCTACGAGCAGTACTTC. The chain couples TRBV4-3 to TRBJ2-7; D is possibly TRBD2 (6 bases). Germline CDR1 LGHNA, CDR2 YSLEER. The CDR3 runs 15 residues. V gave up 4 bases and J gave up 0 bases, with 13 bases separating them.

The rearrangement links TRBV18 to TRBJ2-2, with TRBD1 matching over 7 bases. Germline V gives CDR1 KGHSH, CDR2 LQKENI. There are 14 residues in the CDR3. With V trimmed by 8 bases and J by 5 bases, 8 bases remained unmatched. CDR3 protein: CASINDRVTGELFF. In DNA, the CDR3 is TGTGCCAGCATTAATGACAGGGTGACCGGGGAGCTGTTTTTT.

V and J are TRBV30 and TRBJ1-4; D not resolved. Germline lookup yields CDR1 GTSNPN and CDR2 SVGIG (reference sequence). CDR3 length: 14 amino acids. Trimming shortened V by 2 bases and J by 5 bases, and 12 bases separated the two germline ends. Here the CDR3 DNA reads TGTGCCTGGAGTAAGGCGCTCGGAAATGAAAAACTGTTTTTT. Translation: CAWSKALGNEKLFF.

The chain recombines TRBV10-1 with TRBJ2-1; no firm D call. Trimming took 4 bases from V and 8 from J, leaving 6 bases between them. The length of the CDR3 is 11 residues. CDR1 is WNHNN and CDR2 is SYGVQD in the germline V gene (reference sequence). The CDR3 loop reads CASSVRDEQFF. Written as DNA, the CDR3 is TGCGCCAGCAGTGTTCGAGATGAGCAGTTCTTC.

The chain links TRBV6-6 to TRBJ1-4; perhaps TRBD1 as D (5 bases). This CDR3 has 15 amino acids. Trimming removed 6 bases at V and 2 bases at J, with 13 bases between. CDR1 is MNHNY, CDR2 SVGAGI, per germline (reference sequence). The CDR3 spells CASRVSGGTNEKLFF. In DNA form, the CDR3 reads TGTGCCAGCAGAGTTTCGGGGGGGACTAATGAAAAACTGTTTTTT.

The chain recombines TRBV9 with TRBJ2-7, with a possible D match to TRBD1 (6 bases). Germline assignment: CDR1 SGDLS and CDR2 YYNGEE. This CDR3 has 15 amino acids. Deletions cut 3 bases from V and 3 bases from J, with 16 bases between. The CDR3 loop is CASSAARSGVYEQYF. The CDR3 DNA reads as TGTGCCAGCAGCGCAGCCCGTTCAGGGGTCTACGAGCAGTACTTC.

The chain joins TRBV6-1 to TRBJ2-7, with 8 bases that match TRBD2. The CDR3 is 13 residues long. The germline gives CDR1 MNHNS, CDR2 SASEGT. The ends lost 7 bases at V and 6 bases at J; junction bases unmatched: 8. In DNA form, the CDR3 reads TGTGCCAGCAAGGTAGCGGGATTACCCGAGCAGTACTTC. This codes for CASKVAGLPEQYF.